The next 3 T cell receptor beta chains were all read from a single sample in a study of beta chain bispecific antibodies for T cell cancers (dated by TCRdb to the early 2020s). What the research found in general, with its limitations: Every sequenced sample was a mix of normal T cells and leukemia cell line cells, and most of the targeted TRBV signal originated from the leukemia cells instead of the normal T cells.

Library preparation employed 5' RACE. Through fastp at Q25 and MiXCR, TCRdb rebuilt clones from the public reads, retaining in-frame beta chains. Entries are consolidated by CDR3 protein sequence, retaining the most common genes and DNA. The sample table lists approximately 20,000 distinct CDR3 sequences, approximately 2.5% of them with a count of one. The leading ten clones occupy more than 30% of the sample. These receptors lack a known antigen. For 2 to 3 days, T cells were expanded from blood mononuclear cells using either the anti-CD3 antibody OKT3 or CD3/CD28 Dynabeads. The specimen was healthy donor T cells cultured with leukemia cells. The receptors were gathered from a human donor in good health. Some clones in this sample may be carry-over from other donors' samples.

This chain joins TRBV19 and TRBJ1-5; no definite D call. The CDR3 has 15 amino acids. Per the germline V gene, CDR1 is LNHDA and CDR2 is SQIVND (reference sequence). V shed 3 bases and J shed 0 bases, with 9 bases lying between them. The CDR3 DNA reads TGTGCCAGTAGTATGGAAGGGAATAGCAATCAGCCCCAGCATTTT. Translating it yields CASSMEGNSNQPQHF.

This clonotype was seen repeatedly, ten times or more. This chain uses TRBV4-1 with TRBJ2-1; perhaps D is TRBD1 or TRBD2 (5 bases each). CDR3 size: 14 residues. The germline gives CDR1 MGHRA, CDR2 YSYEKL. Trimming stripped 1 base from V and 9 bases from J, with 13 bases between. The DNA of the CDR3 is TGCGCCAGCAGCCAAGGGGACCTATGGGGTGAGCAGTTCTTC. This translates into CASSQGDLWGEQFF.

This clonotype was picked up many times. The rearrangement links TRBV5-4 to TRBJ2-7; no reliable D call. Trimming removed 4 bases at V and 2 bases at J, with 13 bases between. The CDR3 runs 14 residues. CDR1 SGHNT and CDR2 YYREEE come from the germline V gene (reference sequence). CDR3 DNA: TGTGCCAGCAGCCCAGGACCGGGCGCCTACGAGCAGTACTTC. Translation: CASSPGPGAYEQYF.